This T cell receptor (beta chain) originates from a study of blood T cell repertoires in COVID-19. Study at large: COVID-19 samples, acute and convalescent, were from the United States, Italy and Spain. In each case, the material was cDNA or gDNA derived from T cells, B-cell-depleted T cells, or PBMCs.

Assay used: immunoSEQ multiplex PCR; TCRdb lists only in-frame clones, some missing. Found here are over 60,000 clones, more than 80% of them singletons; the top ten hold around 40%. Looked up from germline, CDR1 is ENHRY and CDR2 is SYGVKD. J gave up 8 bases and V 5 bases, and 8 bases lay outside the gene matches. The CDR3 is 13 amino acids. This sequence originates from a woman aged 80 or older with active or convalescent COVID-19. Sequencing used peripheral blood. The chain recombines TRBV10-3 with TRBJ1-1; 7 positions match TRBD1. CDR3: CAISQSPGGEAFF. The CDR3 DNA sequence: TGTGCCATCAGTCAAAGCCCAGGGGGGGAAGCTTTCTTT.